These T cell receptor beta chains were read from a single sample in a study of long-term antiretroviral therapy in people with HIV. Profiled with immunoSEQ multiplex PCR; TCRdb holds only in-frame clones, not every one. The table records 25,000 to 35,000 clones, 88% of them present only once. The material was unsorted PBMCs, obtained about 5 years before starting antiretroviral therapy. The receptors come from a man in his forties or fifties with HIV. Each CDR3 is given with its conserved first and last residue. The order of the fields is V gene, J gene, clone size, D gene, CDR3 protein, CDR3 DNA. A D gene is named only where the DNA matches it firmly. For some rows the clone size is stated as once, few or many, or as a class when expanded; others skip it.

V gene: TRBV6-1; J gene: TRBJ2-1; clone size: NA; D gene: NA; CDR3 protein: CASSQEVYNEQFF; CDR3 DNA: TGTGCCAGCAGCCAGGAGGTCTACAATGAGCAGTTCTTC
V gene: TRBV28; J gene: TRBJ2-2; clone size: once; D gene: TRBD1; CDR3 protein: CASSLLTGATGELFF; CDR3 DNA: TGTGCCAGCAGTTTATTGACAGGGGCGACCGGGGAGCTGTTTTTT
V gene: TRBV5-1; J gene: TRBJ2-7; clone size: NA; D gene: NA; CDR3 protein: CASKGESIGYF; CDR3 DNA: TGCGCCAGCAAGGGCGAGAGTATCGGCTACTTC
V gene: TRBV6-1; J gene: TRBJ1-4; clone size: NA; D gene: NA; CDR3 protein: CASSEMRRIAEKLFF; CDR3 DNA: TGTGCCAGCAGTGAGATGAGGAGGATCGCTGAAAAACTGTTTTTT
V gene: TRBV7-9; J gene: TRBJ2-3; clone size: NA; D gene: TRBD1; CDR3 protein: CASRKQGAMADTQYF; CDR3 DNA: TGTGCCAGCAGAAAACAGGGGGCTATGGCAGATACGCAGTATTTT
V gene: TRBV2; J gene: TRBJ2-7; clone size: NA; D gene: NA; CDR3 protein: CASTQEGRDIGYF; CDR3 DNA: TGTGCCAGCACCCAAGAGGGGAGGGACATCGGTTACTTC
V gene: TRBV7-2; J gene: TRBJ1-5; clone size: once; D gene: NA; CDR3 protein: CASSLDSQSQHF; CDR3 DNA: TGTGCCAGCAGCTTAGATTCTCAGTCCCAGCATTTT
V gene: TRBV5-1; J gene: TRBJ1-1; clone size: NA; D gene: NA; CDR3 protein: CASSVQGVGTEAFF; CDR3 DNA: TGCGCCAGCAGCGTACAGGGCGTCGGCACTGAAGCTTTCTTT
V gene: TRBV2; J gene: TRBJ2-7; clone size: NA; D gene: NA; CDR3 protein: CASSIEQFYEQYF; CDR3 DNA: TGTGCCAGCAGTATCGAACAGTTCTACGAGCAGTACTTC
V gene: TRBV6-1; J gene: TRBJ2-4; clone size: NA; D gene: NA; CDR3 protein: CASSPTLENIQYF; CDR3 DNA: TGTGCCAGCAGTCCCACCCTTGAAAACATTCAGTACTTC
V gene: TRBV11-2; J gene: TRBJ1-1; clone size: NA; D gene: TRBD1; CDR3 protein: CASSFPGQGAEAFF; CDR3 DNA: TGTGCCAGCAGCTTCCCGGGACAGGGTGCTGAAGCTTTCTTT
V gene: TRBV9; J gene: TRBJ1-1; clone size: NA; D gene: NA; CDR3 protein: CASSVVGGVNTEAFF; CDR3 DNA: TGTGCCAGCAGCGTAGTGGGGGGCGTTAACACTGAAGCTTTCTTT
V gene: TRBV9; J gene: TRBJ2-3; clone size: NA; D gene: NA; CDR3 protein: CASSVGPGGSSPDTQYF; CDR3 DNA: TGTGCCAGCAGCGTAGGCCCTGGTGGGAGTTCGCCAGATACGCAGTATTTT
V gene: TRBV5-8; J gene: TRBJ2-5; clone size: NA; D gene: TRBD2; CDR3 protein: CASSPWASGGGQETQYF; CDR3 DNA: TGTGCCAGCAGCCCCTGGGCTAGCGGAGGAGGGCAAGAGACCCAGTACTTC
V gene: TRBV18; J gene: TRBJ2-5; clone size: NA; D gene: NA; CDR3 protein: CASSPPIKETQYF; CDR3 DNA: TGTGCCAGCTCACCACCGATCAAGGAGACCCAGTACTTC
V gene: TRBV18; J gene: TRBJ2-7; clone size: NA; D gene: TRBD1; CDR3 protein: CASSTSGGPYEQYF; CDR3 DNA: TGTGCCAGCTCAACTTCAGGGGGACCCTACGAGCAGTACTTC
V gene: TRBV6-6; J gene: TRBJ1-5; clone size: NA; D gene: NA; CDR3 protein: CASSYMDSLSNQPQHF; CDR3 DNA: TGTGCCAGCAGTTACATGGACAGTTTAAGCAATCAGCCCCAGCATTTT
V gene: TRBV7-2; J gene: TRBJ2-3; clone size: NA; D gene: NA; CDR3 protein: CASSLSRRKTDTQYF; CDR3 DNA: TGTGCCAGCAGCTTAAGTCGCCGCAAAACAGATACGCAGTATTTT
V gene: TRBV7-6; J gene: TRBJ2-3; clone size: NA; D gene: TRBD2; CDR3 protein: CASSSRGTSGTDTQYF; CDR3 DNA: TGTGCCAGCAGTTCCCGGGGGACTAGCGGCACAGATACGCAGTATTTT
V gene: TRBV7-3; J gene: TRBJ2-1; clone size: NA; D gene: TRBD2; CDR3 protein: CASSLNAGAYNEQFF; CDR3 DNA: TGTGCCAGCAGCTTAAATGCGGGGGCCTACAATGAGCAGTTCTTC
V gene: TRBV28; J gene: TRBJ1-5; clone size: few; D gene: NA; CDR3 protein: CASSPRRRLVSQPQHF; CDR3 DNA: TGTGCCAGCAGTCCCAGGCGAAGGTTAGTATCTCAGCCCCAGCATTTT
V gene: TRBV14; J gene: TRBJ2-3; clone size: NA; D gene: TRBD2; CDR3 protein: CASSRMDLAATDTQYF; CDR3 DNA: TGTGCCAGCAGCCGCATGGATCTAGCGGCCACAGATACGCAGTATTTT
V gene: TRBV6-5; J gene: TRBJ2-1; clone size: NA; D gene: TRBD1; CDR3 protein: CASRRTGQGYNEQFF; CDR3 DNA: TGTGCCAGCAGGCGCACGGGACAGGGATACAATGAGCAGTTCTTC
V gene: TRBV28; J gene: TRBJ2-2; clone size: NA; D gene: TRBD2; CDR3 protein: CASSYPGGHAGELFF; CDR3 DNA: TGTGCCAGCAGTTACCCGGGAGGGCACGCCGGGGAGCTGTTTTTT
V gene: TRBV5-4; J gene: TRBJ2-1; clone size: NA; D gene: TRBD2; CDR3 protein: CASSWLAGVVNEQFF; CDR3 DNA: TGTGCCAGCAGCTGGCTAGCGGGAGTGGTCAATGAGCAGTTCTTC
V gene: TRBV7-2; J gene: TRBJ2-7; clone size: NA; D gene: NA; CDR3 protein: CASSPRGVEQYF; CDR3 DNA: TGTGCCAGCAGCCCCAGGGGGGTCGAGCAGTACTTC
V gene: TRBV6-1; J gene: TRBJ2-3; clone size: NA; D gene: NA; CDR3 protein: CASSVGTDTQYF; CDR3 DNA: TGTGCCAGTTCGGTAGGCACAGATACGCAGTATTTT
V gene: TRBV6-5; J gene: TRBJ2-7; clone size: NA; D gene: NA; CDR3 protein: CASSYWGRNYEQYF; CDR3 DNA: TGTGCCAGCAGTTACTGGGGGAGGAACTACGAGCAGTACTTC
V gene: TRBV5-6; J gene: TRBJ2-7; clone size: NA; D gene: TRBD1; CDR3 protein: CASSRETGSYEQYF; CDR3 DNA: TGTGCCAGCAGCCGAGAGACAGGGTCCTACGAGCAGTACTTC
V gene: TRBV5-1; J gene: TRBJ1-4; clone size: once; D gene: NA; CDR3 protein: CASSLDAGGWEKLFF; CDR3 DNA: TGCGCCAGCAGCTTGGATGCGGGAGGTTGGGAAAAACTGTTTTTT
V gene: TRBV5-5; J gene: TRBJ1-5; clone size: NA; D gene: NA; CDR3 protein: CASSLLQSNQPQHF; CDR3 DNA: TGTGCCAGCAGCTTGCTACAGAGCAATCAGCCCCAGCATTTT
V gene: TRBV2; J gene: TRBJ1-4; clone size: once; D gene: NA; CDR3 protein: CASSRDWAGNEKLFF; CDR3 DNA: TGTGCCAGCAGCAGGGACTGGGCCGGTAATGAAAAACTGTTTTTT
V gene: TRBV5-6; J gene: TRBJ2-3; clone size: NA; D gene: NA; CDR3 protein: CASSTGGPGGTDTQYF; CDR3 DNA: TGTGCCAGCAGCACCGGGGGCCCGGGGGGCACAGATACGCAGTATTTT
V gene: TRBV2; J gene: TRBJ2-1; clone size: NA; D gene: NA; CDR3 protein: CASSNRYEQFF; CDR3 DNA: TGTGCCAGCAGTAACCGTTATGAGCAGTTCTTC
V gene: TRBV7-3; J gene: TRBJ2-7; clone size: NA; D gene: TRBD2; CDR3 protein: CASSPTSGDTYEQYF; CDR3 DNA: TGTGCCAGCAGCCCGACTAGCGGGGATACCTACGAGCAGTACTTC
V gene: TRBV11-2; J gene: TRBJ1-4; clone size: NA; D gene: TRBD1; CDR3 protein: CASSFSTGVWEKLFF; CDR3 DNA: TGTGCCAGCAGCTTCTCCACAGGGGTCTGGGAAAAACTGTTTTTT
V gene: TRBV7-8; J gene: TRBJ1-3; clone size: NA; D gene: NA; CDR3 protein: CASSFQPIINSGNTIYF; CDR3 DNA: TGTGCCAGCAGCTTCCAGCCGATAATCAACTCTGGAAACACCATATATTTT
V gene: TRBV18; J gene: TRBJ2-1; clone size: few; D gene: TRBD2; CDR3 protein: CASSPGTSGTIQFSYNEQFF; CDR3 DNA: TGTGCCAGCTCACCAGGGACTAGCGGGACCATTCAATTCTCCTACAATGAGCAGTTCTTC
V gene: TRBV28; J gene: TRBJ1-1; clone size: NA; D gene: NA; CDR3 protein: CASSLPFGGRNTEAFF; CDR3 DNA: TGTGCCAGCAGTTTGCCGTTTGGGGGACGGAACACTGAAGCTTTCTTT
V gene: TRBV6-1; J gene: TRBJ2-1; clone size: NA; D gene: NA; CDR3 protein: CASSPDGDNEQFF; CDR3 DNA: TGTGCCAGCAGCCCTGACGGGGACAATGAGCAGTTCTTC
V gene: TRBV28; J gene: TRBJ1-2; clone size: NA; D gene: TRBD1; CDR3 protein: CASSFTQTGNYGYTF; CDR3 DNA: TGTGCCAGCAGTTTCACACAGACAGGGAACTATGGCTACACCTTC
V gene: TRBV11-2; J gene: TRBJ1-2; clone size: few; D gene: NA; CDR3 protein: CASSLLRGGYTF; CDR3 DNA: TGTGCCAGCAGCCTTCTCCGAGGGGGCTACACCTTC
V gene: TRBV7-8; J gene: TRBJ2-7; clone size: NA; D gene: TRBD2; CDR3 protein: CASSRGTSSYEQYF; CDR3 DNA: TGTGCCAGCAGCAGGGGGACTAGCAGCTACGAGCAGTACTTC
V gene: TRBV7-6; J gene: TRBJ2-3; clone size: once; D gene: NA; CDR3 protein: CASSPGVQPSTDTQYF; CDR3 DNA: TGTGCCAGCAGCCCGGGGGTACAGCCCAGCACAGATACGCAGTATTTT
V gene: TRBV6-6; J gene: TRBJ2-2; clone size: NA; D gene: TRBD1; CDR3 protein: CASSLNRGGIPGELFF; CDR3 DNA: TGTGCCAGCAGCCTGAACAGGGGTGGGATCCCCGGGGAGCTGTTTTTT
V gene: TRBV15; J gene: TRBJ1-2; clone size: NA; D gene: TRBD1; CDR3 protein: CATSRAPDRAAAF; CDR3 DNA: TGTGCCACCAGCAGAGCACCGGACAGGGCGGCGGCCTTC
V gene: TRBV7-2; J gene: TRBJ2-1; clone size: NA; D gene: NA; CDR3 protein: CASSLALTDEQFF; CDR3 DNA: TGTGCCAGCAGCTTAGCGCTAACGGATGAGCAGTTCTTC
V gene: TRBV9; J gene: TRBJ2-2; clone size: NA; D gene: NA; CDR3 protein: CASSVAGATGELFF; CDR3 DNA: TGTGCCAGCAGCGTAGCAGGGGCCACCGGGGAGCTGTTTTTT
V gene: TRBV5-1; J gene: TRBJ1-4; clone size: NA; D gene: NA; CDR3 protein: CASSSGRVGEKLFF; CDR3 DNA: TGCGCCAGCAGCTCCGGAAGGGTAGGCGAAAAACTGTTTTTT